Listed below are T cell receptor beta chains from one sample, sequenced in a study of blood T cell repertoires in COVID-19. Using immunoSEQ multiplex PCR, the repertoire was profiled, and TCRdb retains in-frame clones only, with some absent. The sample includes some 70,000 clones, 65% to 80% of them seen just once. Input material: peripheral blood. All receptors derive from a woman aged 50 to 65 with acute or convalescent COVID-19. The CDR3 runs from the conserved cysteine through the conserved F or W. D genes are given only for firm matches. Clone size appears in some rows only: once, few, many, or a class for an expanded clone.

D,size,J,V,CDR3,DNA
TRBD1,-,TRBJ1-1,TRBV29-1,CSVVVGRGPVTEAFF,TGCAGCGTTGTCGTCGGCAGGGGGCCGGTCACTGAAGCTTTCTTT
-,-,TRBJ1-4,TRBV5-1,CASSSQTTNEKLFF,TGCGCCAGCAGCTCCCAGACAACTAATGAAAAACTGTTTTTT
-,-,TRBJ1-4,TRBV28,CASRIGTWGEKLFF,TGTGCCAGCAGGATAGGGACTTGGGGGGAAAAACTGTTTTTT
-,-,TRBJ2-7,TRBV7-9,CASSESYEQYF,TGTGCCAGCTCGGAGTCCTACGAGCAGTACTTC
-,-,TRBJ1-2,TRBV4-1,CASSQWSLDTTNYGYTF,TGCGCCAGCAGCCAATGGTCTCTGGACACCACTAACTATGGCTACACCTTC
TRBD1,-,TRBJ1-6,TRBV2,CASRTGVNSPLHF,TGTGCCAGCAGGACAGGGGTTAATTCACCCCTCCACTTT
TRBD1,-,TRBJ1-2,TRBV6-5,CASSYLGTDYGYTF,TGTGCCAGCAGTTACTTAGGGACAGACTATGGCTACACCTTC
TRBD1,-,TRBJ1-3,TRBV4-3,CASSQGGTAGNTIYF,TGCGCCAGCAGCCAAGGGGGGACAGCTGGAAACACCATATATTTT
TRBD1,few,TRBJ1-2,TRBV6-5,CASSYLRTGGGYGYTF,TGTGCCAGCAGTTATTTACGGACAGGGGGCGGCTATGGCTACACCTTC
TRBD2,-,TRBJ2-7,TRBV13,CASSNSKRGGRYEQYF,TGTGCCAGCAGCAACTCGAAGCGGGGGGGCCGCTACGAGCAGTACTTC
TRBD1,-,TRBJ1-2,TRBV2,CASRDRGGHYTF,TGTGCCAGCAGAGACAGGGGCGGCCACTACACCTTC
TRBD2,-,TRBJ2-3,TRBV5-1,CASSLGGGALGTDTQYF,TGCGCCAGCAGCTTGGGCGGGGGGGCCCTCGGCACAGATACGCAGTATTTT
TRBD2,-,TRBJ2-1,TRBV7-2,CASSLAGLAGGYNEQFF,TGTGCCAGCAGCTTAGCGGGACTAGCGGGAGGTTACAATGAGCAGTTCTTC
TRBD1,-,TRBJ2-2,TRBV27,CATVPTGTASTGELFF,TGTGCCACCGTTCCGACCGGGACAGCGTCCACCGGGGAGCTGTTTTTT
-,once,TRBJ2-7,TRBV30,CAWSKVLRAYEQYF,TGTGCCTGGAGTAAGGTACTGAGGGCCTACGAGCAGTACTTC
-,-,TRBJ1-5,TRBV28,CASSFLVQPQHF,TGTGCCAGCAGTTTTCTCGTTCAGCCCCAGCATTTT
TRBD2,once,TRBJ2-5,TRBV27,CASRRLAGGLAETQYF,TGTGCCAGCAGACGACTAGCGGGAGGCCTTGCAGAGACCCAGTACTTC
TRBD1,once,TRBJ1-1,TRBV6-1,CASSEGQGNTEAFF,TGTGCCAGCAGTGAAGGACAGGGGAACACTGAAGCTTTCTTT
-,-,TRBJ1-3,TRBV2,CASILNTIYF,TGTGCCAGCATCCTGAACACCATATATTTT
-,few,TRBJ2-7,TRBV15,CATSRGGRGGSYEQYF,TGTGCCACCAGCCGTGGGGGCCGCGGGGGCTCCTACGAGCAGTACTTC
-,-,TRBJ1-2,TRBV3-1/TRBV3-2,CASSHLHREGSYTF,TGTGCCAGCAGCCACCTACACAGGGAAGGGAGCTACACCTTC
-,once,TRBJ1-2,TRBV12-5,CASGLVLGTAGGNYGYTF,TGTGCTAGTGGTTTGGTCCTCGGAACCGCGGGGGGTAACTATGGCTACACCTTC
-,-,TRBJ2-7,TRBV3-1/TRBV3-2,CASSQQGGRGEQYF,TGTGCCAGCAGCCAACAAGGAGGACGAGGCGAGCAGTACTTC
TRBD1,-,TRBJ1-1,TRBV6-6,CASIWDRNTEAFF,TGTGCCAGCATTTGGGACAGGAACACTGAAGCTTTCTTT
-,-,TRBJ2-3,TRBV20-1,CSASRGAGTDTQYF,TGCAGTGCTAGTCGGGGGGCCGGCACAGATACGCAGTATTTT
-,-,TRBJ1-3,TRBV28,CASSPGTLSSGNTIYF,TGTGCCAGCAGTCCCGGGACTCTGAGCTCTGGAAACACCATATATTTT
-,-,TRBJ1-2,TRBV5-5,CASSLDSGNYGYTF,TGTGCCAGCAGCTTGGACTCGGGGAACTATGGCTACACCTTC
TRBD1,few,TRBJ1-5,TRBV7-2,CASSWNRGQGPQHF,TGTGCCAGCAGCTGGAACAGGGGCCAAGGGCCCCAGCATTTT
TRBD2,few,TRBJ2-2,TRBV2,CASSEVGLVTIPGELFF,TGTGCCAGCAGTGAAGTGGGACTAGTTACAATCCCAGGGGAGCTGTTTTTT
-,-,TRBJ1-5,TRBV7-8,CASSLLGTGSSGANQPQHF,TGTGCCAGCAGCTTATTGGGGACTGGCAGCTCCGGGGCAAATCAGCCCCAGCATTTT
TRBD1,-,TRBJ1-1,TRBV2,CASSRQGWANTEAFF,TGTGCCAGCAGTCGACAGGGGTGGGCGAACACTGAAGCTTTCTTT
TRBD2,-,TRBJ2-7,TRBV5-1,CASSLAGRGYEQYF,TGCGCCAGCAGCTTGGCGGGGAGGGGCTACGAGCAGTACTTC
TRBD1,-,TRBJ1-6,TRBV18,CASSQSQGADNSPLHF,TGTGCCAGCTCACAATCACAGGGGGCGGATAATTCACCCCTCCACTTT
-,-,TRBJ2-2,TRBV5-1,CASRTGGSAGELFF,TGCGCCAGCAGGACAGGAGGATCGGCCGGGGAGCTGTTTTTT
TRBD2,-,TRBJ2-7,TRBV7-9,CASSYPVGLAGVTYEQYF,TGTGCCAGCAGCTACCCCGTCGGACTAGCGGGAGTCACCTACGAGCAGTACTTC
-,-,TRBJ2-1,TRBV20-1,CSATAYNEQFF,TGCAGTGCTACCGCCTACAATGAGCAGTTCTTC
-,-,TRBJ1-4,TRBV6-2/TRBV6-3,CASSDSYEKLFF,TGTGCCAGCAGCGACAGTTACGAAAAACTGTTTTTT
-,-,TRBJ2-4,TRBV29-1,CSATLLAKNIQYF,TGCAGCGCCACTTTACTAGCCAAAAACATTCAGTACTTC
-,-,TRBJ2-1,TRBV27,CASSPGPLYNEQFF,TGTGCCAGCAGTCCAGGGCCCCTCTACAATGAGCAGTTCTTC
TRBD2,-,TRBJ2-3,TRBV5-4,CASSGLAGYTDTQYF,TGTGCCAGCTCGGGACTAGCGGGATACACAGATACGCAGTATTTT
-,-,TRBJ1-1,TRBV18,CASSSQGLNTEAFF,TGTGCCAGCTCTAGCCAGGGGCTCAACACTGAAGCTTTCTTT
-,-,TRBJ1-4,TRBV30,CAAGGEHPPTNEKLFF,TGTGCCGCCGGGGGGGAGCACCCTCCAACTAATGAAAAACTGTTTTTT
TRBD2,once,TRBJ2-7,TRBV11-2,CASSTAGSAWGAEQYF,TGTGCCAGCAGCACAGCGGGGTCCGCTTGGGGAGCAGAGCAGTACTTC
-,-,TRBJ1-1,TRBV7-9,CASSLDIFGQLNTEAFF,TGTGCCAGCAGCTTAGATATTTTCGGACAGCTGAACACTGAAGCTTTCTTT
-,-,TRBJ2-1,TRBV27,CASSLYPGLEGEQFF,TGTGCCAGCAGCTTATACCCGGGACTGGAGGGTGAGCAGTTCTTC